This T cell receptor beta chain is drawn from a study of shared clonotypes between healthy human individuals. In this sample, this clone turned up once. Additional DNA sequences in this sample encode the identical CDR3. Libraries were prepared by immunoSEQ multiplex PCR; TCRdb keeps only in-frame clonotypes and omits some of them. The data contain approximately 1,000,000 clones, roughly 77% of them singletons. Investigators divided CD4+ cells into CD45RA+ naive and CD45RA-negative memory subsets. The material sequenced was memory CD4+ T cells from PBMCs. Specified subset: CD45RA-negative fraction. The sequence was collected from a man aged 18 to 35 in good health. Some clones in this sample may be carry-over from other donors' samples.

The CDR3 region is CASSLRGYGYTF. The DNA of the CDR3 is TGTGCCAGCAGTTTAAGGGGATATGGCTACACCTTC. The rearrangement uses TRBV28 and TRBJ1-2, with D tentatively TRBD1 (5 bases). Between the trimmed V and J ends, which lost 2 bases and 5 bases, there was a span of 6 bases. This CDR3 is 12 amino acids long. Germline V CDR1 and CDR2: MDHEN, SYDVKM.